The sequence of this TCR beta chain was determined in a study of T cells in Graves' hyperthyroidism and ophthalmopathy. Many counts were recorded for this clonotype. The source material, RNA transcripts, was used to amplify TCR beta CDR3 regions. First-round RT-PCR of the TCR CDR3 relied on the HTBI primer set. TCRdb analysed the multiplex PCR reads with MiXCR anew, one entry per CDR3 protein. Among a few hundred thousand distinct CDR3 sequences listed, approximately 14% were seen once. CDR1 is KGHSY, CDR2 FQNENV, per germline. Trimming removed 8 bases from V and 8 bases from J, with 16 bases in between. The CDR3 covers 13 residues.

The clonotype originates from a woman aged 18-29 years with Graves' hyperthyroidism. The sequenced sample consisted of blood. The chain links TRBV16 to TRBJ1-5; maybe TRBD1 (5 bases). CDR3 amino acids: CASRSQGLKPQHF. In DNA, the CDR3 is TGTGCCAGCCGTTCCCAGGGTCTGAAGCCCCAGCATTTT.